These 26 T cell receptor beta chains share one sample of origin, sequenced in a study of T cells in Graves' hyperthyroidism and ophthalmopathy. Amplification of TCR beta CDR3 regions used RNA as the template. HTBI primers were the set used in a first-round RT-PCR of the TCR CDR3. Each CDR3 protein is one row after TCRdb ran MiXCR on the multiplex PCR reads. This table holds over 700,000 distinct CDR3 sequences, just over 35% found once. The sequencing input was blood. Every receptor here comes from a woman aged 40 to 55 with Graves' hyperthyroidism.

There are a few counts of this clonotype. This sequence joins TRBV5-1 and TRBJ1-3, with D tentatively TRBD1 (6 bases). With 0 bases removed from V and 7 bases from J, the gap between germline ends came to 14 bases. Germline CDR1 SGHRS, CDR2 YFSETQ. The CDR3 spans 15 residues. In nucleotides, the CDR3 is TGCGCCAGCAGCTTGGAGGGGGGCCCAAGGAACACCATATATTTT. This translates into CASSLEGGPRNTIYF.

This chain links TRBV20-1 with TRBJ2-7; weak D call: TRBD2 (6 bases). The V gene's germline CDR1 is DFQATT and CDR2 SNEGSKA (reference sequence). This CDR3 region has 14 residues. Trimming stripped 4 bases from V and 2 bases from J, with 15 bases between. Written as DNA, the CDR3 is TGCAGTGCTACTAACACGGAGGGTACCTACGAGCAGTACTTC. Protein product: CSATNTEGTYEQYF.

The chain joins TRBV9 to TRBJ2-2; D may match TRBD1 or TRBD2 (6 bases each). Trimming left V 3 bases short and J 11 bases short, with 11 bases between. Germline V gene sequence: CDR1 SGDLS, CDR2 YYNGEE. The CDR3 covers 12 residues. CDR3 sequence: CASSGRGGELFF. CDR3 nucleotide sequence: TGTGCCAGCAGCGGCAGGGGAGGAGAGCTGTTTTTT.

The CDR3 spells CSAVAGVGGEGQFF. The CDR3, as DNA: TGCAGTGCTGTAGCGGGAGTAGGGGGGGAGGGGCAGTTCTTC. The chain couples TRBV20-1 to TRBJ2-5, with TRBD2 identical over 9 bases. The J call may be in error: the DNA end matches TRBJ2-1 better. The CDR3 is 14 amino acids. Germline lookup yields CDR1 DFQATT and CDR2 SNEGSKA (reference sequence).

This clonotype was seen a handful of times. This chain connects TRBV6-5 to TRBJ2-5, with TRBD1 identical over 8 bases. The CDR3 is made up of 14 amino acids. V lost 6 bases to trimming and J lost 2 bases; unmatched junction nucleotides: 5. CDR1 and CDR2 (germline): MNHEY, SVGAGI. This CDR3 is CASRYRGEQETQYF. CDR3 nucleotide sequence: TGTGCCAGCAGGTACAGGGGGGAGCAAGAGACCCAGTACTTC.

Many counts were recorded for this clonotype. The V and J genes are TRBV29-1 and TRBJ2-7; D is unclear. The CDR3 covers 12 residues. CDR1 is SQVTM and CDR2 is ANQGSEA in the germline V gene. V lost 0 bases and J 11 bases, leaving 14 bases between the germline ends. CDR3 protein: CSVEDLSGTEYF. CDR3 bases: TGCAGCGTTGAAGATCTTTCGGGTACCGAGTACTTC.

This clonotype was counted at least ten times. The chain couples TRBV10-3 to TRBJ2-7; 9 nucleotides match TRBD1. CDR1 is ENHRY and CDR2 is SYGVKD in the germline V gene. V shed 4 bases and J 3 bases; nucleotides not matched to a gene: 4. CDR3 length equals 14 residues. The CDR3 sequence is CAISGTGEGYEQYF. The CDR3 DNA reads TGTGCCATCAGTGGGACAGGGGAAGGCTACGAGCAGTACTTC.

For this clonotype: A read error is possible here, since a much larger clone lies one base away. The rearrangement links TRBV7-2 to TRBJ1-2, with D possibly TRBD1 on 6 matching bases. V shed 5 bases and J shed 4 bases, with 17 bases lying between them. The CDR3 spans 15 residues. CDR1 SGHTA and CDR2 FQGNSA come from the germline V gene. The CDR3 coding sequence is TGTGCCAGCAGCCCCGGGACACTACGTAGCTATGGCTACACCTTC. This gives the protein CASSPGTLRSYGYTF.

The V and J genes are TRBV2 and TRBJ2-7, with 7 bases matching TRBD2. Germline values: CDR1 SNHLY, CDR2 FYNNEI. The CDR3 covers 13 residues. The J segment lost 7 bases and the V segment lost 8 bases, leaving 11 bases of the junction unmatched. The CDR3: CASEGLPGNEQYF. CDR3 coding DNA: TGTGCCAGCGAGGGACTACCCGGCAATGAGCAGTACTTC.

A word on this clonotype: The conserved phenylalanine or tryptophan is not found at the CDR3 terminus, so this likely reflects a read error. The chain combines TRBV6-5 with TRBJ2-2; D is unresolved. Trimming cost V 3 bases and J 0 bases, with 2 bases left between them. The CDR3 has 13 amino acids. Germline V CDR1 and CDR2: MNHEY, SVGAGI. The CDR3 region is CASSYPNTGELFL. The CDR3 region has the DNA TGTGCCAGCAGTTATCCGAACACCGGGGAGCTGTTTCTT.

On this clonotype: The junction and the germline gene differ at one end; a read error may be behind it. The J gene is TRBJ2-7, the V gene TRBV7-9; D is possibly TRBD1 or TRBD2 (5 bases each). The CDR3 spans 15 residues. CDR1 is SEHNR, CDR2 FQNEAQ, per germline (reference sequence). The CDR3 sequence is CASSLLAGSSCEQYF. The DNA for the CDR3 is TGTGCCAGCAGCTTGCTTGCAGGGAGCTCCTGCGAGCAGTACTTC.

The chain uses TRBV7-2 and TRBJ1-2; no reliable D call. Germline assignment: CDR1 SGHTA and CDR2 FQGNSA. The CDR3 runs to 12 residues. V lost 2 bases and J lost 8, with 9 bases in between. CDR3 amino acids: CASSLLSAGYTF. The CDR3 coding sequence is TGTGCCAGCAGCTTACTTTCGGCGGGCTACACCTTC.

This clonotype has just a few counts. The chain joins TRBV6-6 to TRBJ1-1; possible D gene TRBD1, 5 bases. Trimming took 4 bases from V and 10 from J, leaving 13 bases between them. CDR1 and CDR2 from the germline V gene are MNHNY and SVGAGI (reference sequence). CDR3 length: 12 amino acids. CDR3 nucleotide sequence: TGTGCCAGCAGTTCTCAGGGTTTTTTAGCTTTCTTT. This translates into CASSSQGFLAFF.

Points on this clonotype: A much more abundant neighbour one base away suggests this may be a read error. The gene calls are TRBV7-9 and TRBJ2-5; D gene unclear. The V gene lost 11 bases and the J gene lost 5 bases, with 12 bases spanning the gap. Germline V gene lookup returns CDR1 SEHNR and CDR2 FQNEAQ (reference sequence). CDR3 length: 11 amino acids. CDR3 amino acids: CARRLGETQYF. Written as DNA, the CDR3 is TGTGCCCGCCGACTGGGGGAGACCCAGTACTTC.

Regarding this clonotype: This may be a read error, as it is one base from a much larger clone. This sequence joins TRBV12-3 or TRBV12-4 and TRBJ1-1; the D is unclear. V lost 3 bases and J 4 bases, leaving 12 bases between the germline ends. This CDR3 contains 14 residues. CDR3 in amino acids: CASSFGPLGTEAFF. The CDR3 DNA reads TGTGCCAGCAGTTTCGGGCCGCTGGGCACTGAAGCTTTCTTT.

V gene TRBV6-1 combines with J gene TRBJ1-4; tentatively, D is TRBD1 (5 bases). This CDR3 spans 13 amino acids. Germline V gives CDR1 MNHNS, CDR2 SASEGT. The V gene lost 8 bases and the J gene lost 5 bases, with 12 bases spanning the gap. The CDR3 is CASHSWGNEKLFF. The CDR3 DNA sequence: TGTGCCAGCCACTCGTGGGGGAATGAAAAACTGTTTTTT.

V is TRBV7-2 and J is TRBJ1-2; TRBD1 matches 8 bases. V lost 3 bases to trimming and J lost 6 bases; unmatched junction nucleotides: 6. The CDR3 is made up of 14 amino acids. Germline V gene data show CDR1 as SGHTA and CDR2 as FQGNSA. The chain's CDR3 is CASSFTGGRDGYTF. CDR3 bases: TGTGCCAGCAGCTTTACAGGGGGTAGGGATGGCTACACCTTC. The complete variable domain, with remaining parts taken from reference TRBV7-2 and TRBJ1-2, reads GAGVSQSPSNKVTEKGKDVELRCDPISGHTALYWYRQSLGQGLEFLIYFQGNSAPDKSGLPSDRFSAERTGGSVSTLTIQRTQQEDSAVYLCASSFTGGRDGYTFGSGTRLTVV.

As for this clonotype: A read error may account for a junction end that differs from germline. The V gene is TRBV4-3, the J gene TRBJ1-1; D is ambiguous. The CDR3 consists of 11 residues. The V gene's germline CDR1 is LGHNA and CDR2 YSLEER. The CDR3 nucleotides are TGCGCCAGCAGGATGGGGATAGAAGCTCTCTTT. Translating it yields CASRMGIEALF.

This sequence joins TRBV4-1 and TRBJ1-1; TRBD1 agrees at 11 bases. The V segment lost 4 bases and the J segment 6 bases; nucleotides outside the gene matches: 7. This CDR3 comprises 15 residues. Per germline, CDR1 MGHRA and CDR2 YSYEKL. CDR3 nucleotides: TGCGCCAGCAGCCGCGGGGACAGGGGGTCGGCTGAAGCTTTCTTT. This sequence encodes CASSRGDRGSAEAFF.

The sample holds many counts of this clonotype. The chain recombines TRBV7-2 with TRBJ2-2; 7 nucleotides agree with TRBD2. With 1 base clipped from V and 5 bases from J, the junction kept 4 bases outside the gene matches. The length of the CDR3 is 15 residues. Per the germline V gene, CDR1 is SGHTA and CDR2 is FQGNSA. The CDR3 bases are TGTGCCAGCAGCTTAGGAGCGGGAAGGACCGGGGAGCTGTTTTTT. Encoded protein: CASSLGAGRTGELFF. The variable domain in full, with the rest retrieved from reference TRBV7-2 and TRBJ2-2, is GAGVSQSPSNKVTEKGKDVELRCDPISGHTALYWYRQSLGQGLEFLIYFQGNSAPDKSGLPSDRFSAERTGGSVSTLTIQRTQQEDSAVYLCASSLGAGRTGELFFGEGSRLTVL.

The chain couples TRBV2 to TRBJ1-4, with a possible D match to TRBD1 (5 bases). The ends were cut back, 6 bases at V and 7 bases at J, with 18 bases in the middle. Germline lookup yields CDR1 SNHLY and CDR2 FYNNEI. This CDR3 spans 15 amino acids. The CDR3 region is CASRSRSGGTEKLFF. Here the CDR3 DNA reads TGTGCCAGCAGGTCAAGGTCGGGGGGAACTGAAAAACTGTTTTTT.

The rearrangement joins TRBV7-9 to TRBJ1-2; 11 nucleotides agree with TRBD1. Germline V gives CDR1 SEHNR, CDR2 FQNEAQ (reference sequence). Trimming cost V 4 bases and J 4 bases; bases outside gene matches: 8. The CDR3 runs 16 residues. CDR3 residues: CASSYRGQGGRYGYTF. DNA of the CDR3: TGTGCCAGCAGCTACCGGGGACAGGGGGGACGCTATGGCTACACCTTC. The full variable domain, rest sourced from reference TRBV7-9 and TRBJ1-2, is DTGVSQNPRHKITKRGQNVTFRCDPISEHNRLYWYRQTLGQGPEFLTYFQNEAQLEKSRLLSDRFSAERPKGSFSTLEIQRTEQGDSAMYLCASSYRGQGGRYGYTFGSGTRLTVV.

This clonotype was counted at least ten times. V gene TRBV7-8 combines with J gene TRBJ1-2; 10 bases line up with TRBD1. J lost 7 bases, V lost 5 bases, and 7 bases had no gene match. CDR1 SGHVS and CDR2 FQNEAQ come from the germline V gene. This CDR3 contains 14 residues. CDR3 sequence reads: CASSPGQGVIGYTF. The CDR3 coding sequence is TGTGCCAGCAGCCCTGGACAGGGGGTGATTGGCTACACCTTC.

The chain is built from TRBV12-3 or TRBV12-4 and TRBJ2-7; D is uncertain. Trimming removed 7 bases from V and 3 bases from J, with 19 bases in between. The length of the CDR3 is 15 residues. The CDR3 DNA follows: TGTGCCAGCACCATGGTCGGACCTTCGTTCTACGAGCAGTACTTC. Translated: CASTMVGPSFYEQYF.

This clonotype came up a few times. V is TRBV29-1 and J is TRBJ2-2; D unclear. The CDR3 spans 14 residues. Germline V gene sequence: CDR1 SQVTM, CDR2 ANQGSEA. V was trimmed by 5 bases and J by 1 base, leaving 11 bases between them. The CDR3: CSVSDFLNTGELFF. The CDR3 region has the DNA TGCAGCGTTTCAGACTTCTTGAACACCGGGGAGCTGTTTTTT.

This clonotype was seen many times. V is TRBV7-2 and J is TRBJ1-2; no reliable D call. V lost 2 bases and J lost 0, with 7 bases in between. Germline CDR1 reads SGHTA; CDR2 reads FQGNSA. The CDR3 runs to 14 residues. CDR3 protein: CASSLQPSNYGYTF. The CDR3 nucleotides read TGTGCCAGCAGCTTACAGCCGTCTAACTATGGCTACACCTTC.